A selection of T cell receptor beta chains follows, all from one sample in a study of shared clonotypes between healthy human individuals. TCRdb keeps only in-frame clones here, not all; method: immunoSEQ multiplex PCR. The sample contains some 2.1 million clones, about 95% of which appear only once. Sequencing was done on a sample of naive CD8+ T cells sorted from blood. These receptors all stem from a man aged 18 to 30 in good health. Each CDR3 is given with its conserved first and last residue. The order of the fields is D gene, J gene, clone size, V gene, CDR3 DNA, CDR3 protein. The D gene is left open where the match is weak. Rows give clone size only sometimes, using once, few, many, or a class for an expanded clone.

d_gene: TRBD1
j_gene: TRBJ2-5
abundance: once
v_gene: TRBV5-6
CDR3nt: TGTGCCAGCAGCTTGGATAGGGGGCGCTGGGAGACCCAGTACTTC
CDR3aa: CASSLDRGRWETQYF

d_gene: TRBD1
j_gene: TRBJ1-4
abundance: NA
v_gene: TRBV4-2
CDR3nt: TGTGCCAGCAGCCCCAGGGGGGACCTCTCAACTAATGAAAAACTGTTTTTT
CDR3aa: CASSPRGDLSTNEKLFF

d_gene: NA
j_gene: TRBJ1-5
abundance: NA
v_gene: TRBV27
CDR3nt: TGTGCCAGCAACCCATTGGCGACAGAGCATCAGCCCCAGCATTTT
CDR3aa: CASNPLATEHQPQHF

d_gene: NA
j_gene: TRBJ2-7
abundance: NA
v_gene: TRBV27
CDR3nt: TGTGCCAGCAGTTTTTCTTCTGGCAGGGTCCGACGGCAGTACTTC
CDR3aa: CASSFSSGRVRRQYF

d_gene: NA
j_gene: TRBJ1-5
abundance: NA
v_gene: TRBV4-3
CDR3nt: TGCGCCAGCAGCCAGGGATTATCACAGAATCAGCCCCAGCATTTT
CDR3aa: CASSQGLSQNQPQHF

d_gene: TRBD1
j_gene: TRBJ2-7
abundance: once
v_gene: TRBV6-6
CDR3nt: TGTGCCAGCAAATCGACAGGGATAGGCTACGAGCAGTACTTC
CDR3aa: CASKSTGIGYEQYF

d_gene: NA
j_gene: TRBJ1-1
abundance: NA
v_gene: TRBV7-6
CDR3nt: TGTGCCAGCAGCTTAGCGACGAACACTGAAGCTTTCTTT
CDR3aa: CASSLATNTEAFF

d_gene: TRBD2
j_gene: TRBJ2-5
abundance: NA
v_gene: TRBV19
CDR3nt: TGTGCCAGTAGTATAGAGGGCGGGAGTACCCCAGAGACCCAGTACTTC
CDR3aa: CASSIEGGSTPETQYF

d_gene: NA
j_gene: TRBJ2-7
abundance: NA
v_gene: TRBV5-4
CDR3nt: TGTGCCAGCAGCTTGCCAGGCGGGACCTACGAGCAGTACTTC
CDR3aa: CASSLPGGTYEQYF

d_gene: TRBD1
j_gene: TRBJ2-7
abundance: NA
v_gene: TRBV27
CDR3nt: TGTGCCAGCAGTCCCTCTACAGGGGGACTCTCCTACGAGCAGTACTTC
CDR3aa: CASSPSTGGLSYEQYF

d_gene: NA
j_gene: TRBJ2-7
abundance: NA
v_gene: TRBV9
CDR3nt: TGTGCCAGCAGTACGGGACGGGAGCAGTACTTC
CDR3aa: CASSTGREQYF

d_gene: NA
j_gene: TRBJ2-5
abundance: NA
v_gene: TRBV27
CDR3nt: TGTGCCAGCAGTTTCGTGGGGGCGGGGGAGACCCAGTACTTC
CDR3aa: CASSFVGAGETQYF

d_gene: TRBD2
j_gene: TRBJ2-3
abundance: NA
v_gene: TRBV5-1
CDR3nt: TGCGCCAGCAGCTTGGCGGCTAGCGGGTTGAGCACAGATACGCAGTATTTT
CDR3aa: CASSLAASGLSTDTQYF

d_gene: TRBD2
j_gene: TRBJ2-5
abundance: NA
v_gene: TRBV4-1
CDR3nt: TGCGCCAGCAGCTCCCCCGGGGGGCAAGAGACCCAGTACTTC
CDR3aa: CASSSPGGQETQYF

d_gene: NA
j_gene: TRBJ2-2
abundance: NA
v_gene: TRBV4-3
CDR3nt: TGCGCCAGCAGCCAAGCACTAGGGGACGGGGAGCTGTTTTTT
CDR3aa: CASSQALGDGELFF

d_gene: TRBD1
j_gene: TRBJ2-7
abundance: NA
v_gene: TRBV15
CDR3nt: TGTGCCACCAGCAGAGATGCCCTCGGACAGGGGGCCTACGAGCAGTACTTC
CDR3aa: CATSRDALGQGAYEQYF

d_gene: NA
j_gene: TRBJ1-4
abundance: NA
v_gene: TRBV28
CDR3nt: TGTGCCAGCAGTTTCGACGGGGAGGGGTACGGCGAAAAACTGTTTTTT
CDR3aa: CASSFDGEGYGEKLFF

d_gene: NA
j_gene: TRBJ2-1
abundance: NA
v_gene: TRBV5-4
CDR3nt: TGTGCCAGCAGCGTGCACAATGAGCAGTTCTTC
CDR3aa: CASSVHNEQFF

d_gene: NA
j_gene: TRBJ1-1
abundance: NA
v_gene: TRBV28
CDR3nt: TGTGCCAGCAGTGCAGGAAATCCTGAAGCTTTCTTT
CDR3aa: CASSAGNPEAFF

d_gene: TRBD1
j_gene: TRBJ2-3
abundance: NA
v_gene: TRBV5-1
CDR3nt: TGCGCCAGCAGCCCCCAGTGGGACAGGGACACAGATACGCAGTATTTT
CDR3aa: CASSPQWDRDTDTQYF

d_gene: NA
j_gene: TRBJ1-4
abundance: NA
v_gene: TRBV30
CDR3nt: TGTGCCTGGAGTGTAGGGGGAGTTAGTGAAAAACTGTTTTTT
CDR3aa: CAWSVGGVSEKLFF

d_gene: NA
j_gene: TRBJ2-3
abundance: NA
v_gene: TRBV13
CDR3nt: TGTGCCAGCAGCGCGCCAAGCACAGATACGCAGTATTTT
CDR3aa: CASSAPSTDTQYF

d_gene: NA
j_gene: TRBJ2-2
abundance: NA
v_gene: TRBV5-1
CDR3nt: TGCGCCAGCAGCCCCAGCACCGGGGAGCTGTTTTTT
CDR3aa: CASSPSTGELFF

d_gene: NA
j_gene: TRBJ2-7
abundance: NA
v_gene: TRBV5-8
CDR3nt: TGTGCCAGCAGCTTTGGGAGCTCCTACGAGCAGTACTTC
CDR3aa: CASSFGSSYEQYF

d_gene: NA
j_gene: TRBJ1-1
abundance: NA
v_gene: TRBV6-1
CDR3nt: TGTGCCAGCAGTGAAGGAATAACCTGGGGGGACACTGAAGCTTTCTTT
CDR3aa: CASSEGITWGDTEAFF

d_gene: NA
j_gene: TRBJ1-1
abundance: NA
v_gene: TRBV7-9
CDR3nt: TGTGCCAGCAGCTTAGGAATAGGGGGTAACACTGAAGCTTTCTTT
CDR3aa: CASSLGIGGNTEAFF

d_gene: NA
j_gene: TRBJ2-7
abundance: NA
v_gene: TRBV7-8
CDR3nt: TGTGCCAGCAGCTTAGCGCACGGTACCTACGAGCAGTACTTC
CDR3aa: CASSLAHGTYEQYF

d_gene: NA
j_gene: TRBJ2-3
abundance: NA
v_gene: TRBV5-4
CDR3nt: TGTGCCAGCAGCCCACCTGCTGCGGGGCTACAGGGTACGCAGTATTTT
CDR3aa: CASSPPAAGLQGTQYF

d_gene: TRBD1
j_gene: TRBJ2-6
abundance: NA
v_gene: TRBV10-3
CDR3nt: TGTGCCATCAGCGAGTGGGGGACAGCCACTTCTAACGTCCTGACTTTC
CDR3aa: CAISEWGTATSNVLTF

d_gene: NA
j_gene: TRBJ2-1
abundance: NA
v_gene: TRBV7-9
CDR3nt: TGTGCCAGCAGCGGGGGATGGAGTGAGCAGTTCTTC
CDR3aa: CASSGGWSEQFF

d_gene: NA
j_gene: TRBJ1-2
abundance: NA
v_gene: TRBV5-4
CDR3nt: TGTGCCAGCAGCCTGATCGGACAGAGTAACTATGGCTACACCTTC
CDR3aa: CASSLIGQSNYGYTF

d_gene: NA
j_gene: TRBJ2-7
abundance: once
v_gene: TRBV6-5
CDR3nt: TGTGCCAGCAGTTACGGTGGGGGCCTTAGCGAGCAGTACTTC
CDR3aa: CASSYGGGLSEQYF

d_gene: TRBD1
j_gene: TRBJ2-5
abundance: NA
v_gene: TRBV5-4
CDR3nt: TGTGCCAGCAGCCACCGGGACAGAAGCGAGACCCAGTACTTC
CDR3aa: CASSHRDRSETQYF

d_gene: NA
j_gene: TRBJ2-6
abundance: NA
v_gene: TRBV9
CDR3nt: TGTGCCAGCAGCGGTTGGTCCGGGGCCAACGTCCTGACTTTC
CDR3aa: CASSGWSGANVLTF

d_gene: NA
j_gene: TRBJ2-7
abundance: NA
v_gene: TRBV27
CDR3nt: TGTGCCAGCAGTTCCCGGGACTACGAGCAGTACTTC
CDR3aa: CASSSRDYEQYF

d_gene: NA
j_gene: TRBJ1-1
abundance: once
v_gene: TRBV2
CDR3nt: TGTGCCAGCAGTGAGGGGACGGGCAAGGCAGCTGAAGCTTTCTTT
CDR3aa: CASSEGTGKAAEAFF

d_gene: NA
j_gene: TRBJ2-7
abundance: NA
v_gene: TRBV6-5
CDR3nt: TGTGCCAGCAGTCAGACGGGAGACGAGCAGTACTTC
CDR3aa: CASSQTGDEQYF

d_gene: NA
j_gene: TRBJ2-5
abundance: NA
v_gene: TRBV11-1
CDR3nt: TGTGCCAGCAGCTTGTACCGGGACACAGAAGAGACCCAGTACTTC
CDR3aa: CASSLYRDTEETQYF

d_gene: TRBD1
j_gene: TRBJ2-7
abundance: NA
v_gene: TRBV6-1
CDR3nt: TGTGCCAGCAGTGAAGAAGTGGGACATGGGACAGGAGCCTACGAGCAGTACTTC
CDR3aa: CASSEEVGHGTGAYEQYF

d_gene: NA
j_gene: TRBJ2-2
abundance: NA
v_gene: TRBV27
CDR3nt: TGTGCCAGCAGTTTATCGACCGCCGGGGAGCTGTTTTTT
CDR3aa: CASSLSTAGELFF

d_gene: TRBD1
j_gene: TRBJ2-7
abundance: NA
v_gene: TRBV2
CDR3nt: TGTGCCAGCAGCCTCAGGGACAGCTCCTACGAGCAGTACTTC
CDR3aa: CASSLRDSSYEQYF

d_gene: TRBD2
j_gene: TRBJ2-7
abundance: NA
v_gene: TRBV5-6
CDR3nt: TGTGCCAGCAGCCCCGGACTAGCGGGGGGATACGAGCAGTACTTC
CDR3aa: CASSPGLAGGYEQYF

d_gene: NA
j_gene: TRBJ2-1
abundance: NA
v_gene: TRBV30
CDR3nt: TGTGCCTGGAGCCCAAGGGGACCCTACAATGAGCAGTTCTTC
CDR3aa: CAWSPRGPYNEQFF

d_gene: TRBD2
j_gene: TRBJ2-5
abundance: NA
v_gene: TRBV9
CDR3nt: TGTGCCAGCAGCGCCGCGGGGGGGAAAGAGACCCAGTACTTC
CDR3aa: CASSAAGGKETQYF

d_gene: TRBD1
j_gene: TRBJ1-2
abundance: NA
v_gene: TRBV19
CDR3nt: TGTGCCAGTGAAGGAGAGACAGGGAAGTGGGGCTACACCTTC
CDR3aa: CASEGETGKWGYTF

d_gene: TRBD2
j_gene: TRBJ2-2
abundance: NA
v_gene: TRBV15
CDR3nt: TGTGCCACCAGCAGAGAGACTAGCGGGGGGAACACCGGGGAGCTGTTTTTT
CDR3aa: CATSRETSGGNTGELFF

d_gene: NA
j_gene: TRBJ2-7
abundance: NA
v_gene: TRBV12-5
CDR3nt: TGTGCTAGTGCCCCCAGAGAAGGGACTCCACTCGAGCAGTACTTC
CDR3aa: CASAPREGTPLEQYF

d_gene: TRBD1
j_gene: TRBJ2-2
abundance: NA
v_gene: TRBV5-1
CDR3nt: TGCGCCAGCAGTGCGGGACAGGGGAACACCGGGGAGCTGTTTTTT
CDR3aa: CASSAGQGNTGELFF

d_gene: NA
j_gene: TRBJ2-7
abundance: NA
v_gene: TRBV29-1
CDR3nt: TGCAGCGTCTTGGGAAGCTCCTACGAGCAGTACTTC
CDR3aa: CSVLGSSYEQYF

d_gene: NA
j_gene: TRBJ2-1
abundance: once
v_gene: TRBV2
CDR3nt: TGTGCCAGCAGTGAAACGGTGGGGCAGGAGACACCCTATGAGCAGTTCTTC
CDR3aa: CASSETVGQETPYEQFF

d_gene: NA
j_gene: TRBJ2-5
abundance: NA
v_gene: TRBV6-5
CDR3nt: TGTGCCAGCAGCCCCGTCCCGTCGGGACAAGAGACCCAGTACTTC
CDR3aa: CASSPVPSGQETQYF

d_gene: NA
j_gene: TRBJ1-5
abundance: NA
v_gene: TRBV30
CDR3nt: TGTGCCTGGAGTACCGGGGTGAATAGCAATCAGCCCCAGCATTTT
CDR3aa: CAWSTGVNSNQPQHF

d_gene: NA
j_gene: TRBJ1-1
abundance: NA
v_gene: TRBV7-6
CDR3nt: TGTGCCAGCAGCTCCCTTCGGGGAGGGGCCGGGATGGTCACTGAAGCTTTCTTT
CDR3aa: CASSSLRGGAGMVTEAFF

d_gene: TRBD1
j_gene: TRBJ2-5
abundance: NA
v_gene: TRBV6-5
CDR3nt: TGTGCCAGCAGGGACAGGGGGCTGGTGGGAGAGACCCAGTACTTC
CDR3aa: CASRDRGLVGETQYF

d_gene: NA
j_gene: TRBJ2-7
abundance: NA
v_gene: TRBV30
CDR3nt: TGTGCCTGGAGTGAAGGTTTTTTCTACGAGCAGTACTTC
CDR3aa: CAWSEGFFYEQYF

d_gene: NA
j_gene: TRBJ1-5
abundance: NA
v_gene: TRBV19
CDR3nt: TGTGCCAGTAGTATTAGGGACACAAATCAGCCCCAGCATTTT
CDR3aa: CASSIRDTNQPQHF

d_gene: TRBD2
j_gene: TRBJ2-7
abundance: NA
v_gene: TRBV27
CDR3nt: TGTGCCAGCAGTTTATCTAGCGGGGGCTCCTACGAGCAGTACTTC
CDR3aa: CASSLSSGGSYEQYF

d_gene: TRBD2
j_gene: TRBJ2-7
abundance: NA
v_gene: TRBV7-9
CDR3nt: TGTGCCAGCAGCTTAGGAGGCGGGGGTTACGAGCAGTACTTC
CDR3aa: CASSLGGGGYEQYF

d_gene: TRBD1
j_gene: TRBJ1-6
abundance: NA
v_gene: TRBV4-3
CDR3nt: TGCGCCAGCAGCCAGACAGGGTCGGTATGCTCCCTCCACTTT
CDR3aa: CASSQTGSVCSLHF

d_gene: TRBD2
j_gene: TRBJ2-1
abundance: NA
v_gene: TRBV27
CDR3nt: TGTGCCAGCAGTAGTACTAGCGGGAGATATGAGCAGTTCTTC
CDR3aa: CASSSTSGRYEQFF